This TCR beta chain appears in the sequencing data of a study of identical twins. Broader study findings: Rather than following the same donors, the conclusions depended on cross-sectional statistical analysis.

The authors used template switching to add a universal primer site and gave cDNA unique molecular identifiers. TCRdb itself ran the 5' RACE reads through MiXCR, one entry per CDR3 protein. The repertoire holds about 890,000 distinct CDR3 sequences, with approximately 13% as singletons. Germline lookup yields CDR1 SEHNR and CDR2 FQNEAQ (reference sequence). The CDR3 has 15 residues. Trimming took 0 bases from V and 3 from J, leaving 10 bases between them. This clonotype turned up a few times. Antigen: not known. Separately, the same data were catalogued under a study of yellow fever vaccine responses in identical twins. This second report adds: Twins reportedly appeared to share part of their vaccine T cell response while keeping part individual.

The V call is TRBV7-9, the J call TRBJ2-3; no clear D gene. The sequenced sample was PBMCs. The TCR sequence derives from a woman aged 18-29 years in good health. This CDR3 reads CASSLAPGVTDTQYF. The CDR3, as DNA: TGTGCCAGCAGCTTAGCGCCAGGTGTTACAGATACGCAGTATTTT.